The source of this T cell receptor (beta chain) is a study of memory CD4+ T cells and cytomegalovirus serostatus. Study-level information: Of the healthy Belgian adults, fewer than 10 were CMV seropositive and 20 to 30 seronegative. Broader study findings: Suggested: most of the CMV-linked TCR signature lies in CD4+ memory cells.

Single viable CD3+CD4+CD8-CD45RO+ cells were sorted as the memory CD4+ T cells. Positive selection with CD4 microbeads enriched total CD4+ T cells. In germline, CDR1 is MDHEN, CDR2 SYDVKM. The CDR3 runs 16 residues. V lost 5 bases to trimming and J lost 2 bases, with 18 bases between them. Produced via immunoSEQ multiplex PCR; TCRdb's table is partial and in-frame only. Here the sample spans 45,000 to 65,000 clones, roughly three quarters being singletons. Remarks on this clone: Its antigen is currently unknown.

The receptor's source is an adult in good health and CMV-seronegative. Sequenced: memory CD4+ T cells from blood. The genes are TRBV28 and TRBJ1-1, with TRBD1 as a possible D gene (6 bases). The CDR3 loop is CASSLYASGTNTEAFF. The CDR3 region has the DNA TGTGCCAGCAGTCTATACGCTTCAGGGACAAACACTGAAGCTTTCTTT.